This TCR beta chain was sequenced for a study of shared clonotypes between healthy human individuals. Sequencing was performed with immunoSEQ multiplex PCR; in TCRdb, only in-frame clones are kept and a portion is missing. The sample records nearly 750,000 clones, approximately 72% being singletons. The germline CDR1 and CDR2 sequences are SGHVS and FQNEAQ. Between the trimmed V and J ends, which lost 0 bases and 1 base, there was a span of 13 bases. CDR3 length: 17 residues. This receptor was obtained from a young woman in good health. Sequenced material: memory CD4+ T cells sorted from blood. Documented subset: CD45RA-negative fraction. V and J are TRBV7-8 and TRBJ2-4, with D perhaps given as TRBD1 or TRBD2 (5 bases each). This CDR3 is CASSLAGVFSAKNIQYF. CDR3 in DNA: TGTGCCAGCAGCTTAGCGGGGGTGTTCTCGGCCAAAAACATTCAGTACTTC.